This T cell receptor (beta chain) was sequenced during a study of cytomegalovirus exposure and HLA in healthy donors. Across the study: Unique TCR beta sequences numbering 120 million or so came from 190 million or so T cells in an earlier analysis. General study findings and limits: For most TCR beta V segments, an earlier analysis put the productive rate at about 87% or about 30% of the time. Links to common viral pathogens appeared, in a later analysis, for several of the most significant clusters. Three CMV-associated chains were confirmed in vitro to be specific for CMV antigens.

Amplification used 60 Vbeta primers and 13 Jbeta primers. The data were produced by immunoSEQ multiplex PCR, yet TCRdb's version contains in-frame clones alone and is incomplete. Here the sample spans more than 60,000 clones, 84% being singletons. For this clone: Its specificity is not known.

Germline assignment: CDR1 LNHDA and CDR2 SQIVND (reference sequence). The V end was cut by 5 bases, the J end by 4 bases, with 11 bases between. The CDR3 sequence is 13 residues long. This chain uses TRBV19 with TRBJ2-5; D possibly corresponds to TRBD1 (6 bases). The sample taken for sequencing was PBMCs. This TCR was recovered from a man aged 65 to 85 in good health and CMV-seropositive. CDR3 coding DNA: TGTGCCAGTAGTCTGCAGGGGTCAGAGACCCAGTACTTC. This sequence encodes CASSLQGSETQYF.